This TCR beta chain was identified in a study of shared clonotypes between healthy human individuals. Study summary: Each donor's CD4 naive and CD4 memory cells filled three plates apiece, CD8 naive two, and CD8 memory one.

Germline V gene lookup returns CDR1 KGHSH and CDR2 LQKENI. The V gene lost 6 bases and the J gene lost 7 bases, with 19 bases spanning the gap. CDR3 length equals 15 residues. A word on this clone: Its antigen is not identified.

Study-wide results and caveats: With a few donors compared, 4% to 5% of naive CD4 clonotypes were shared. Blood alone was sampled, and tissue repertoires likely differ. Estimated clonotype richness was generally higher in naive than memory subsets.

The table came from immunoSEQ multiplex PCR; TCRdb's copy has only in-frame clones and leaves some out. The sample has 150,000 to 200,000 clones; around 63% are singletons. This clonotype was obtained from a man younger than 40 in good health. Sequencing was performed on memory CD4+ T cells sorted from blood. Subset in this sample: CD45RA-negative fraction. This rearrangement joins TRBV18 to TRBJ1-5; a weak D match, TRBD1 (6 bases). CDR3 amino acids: CASSEMGGAEQPQHF. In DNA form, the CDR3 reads TGTGCCAGCTCTGAGATGGGGGGGGCTGAACAGCCCCAGCATTTT.